This TCR beta chain was recorded in a study of cytomegalovirus exposure and HLA in healthy donors. Study results and limitations: Researchers reported in a later analysis that a missense DCLRE1C variant was tied to TCR beta V- and J-gene trimming.

Germline V lookup: CDR1 SGHTA, CDR2 FQGNSA. The CDR3 consists of 14 residues. V dropped 0 bases and J dropped 4 bases, with 10 bases sitting between them. On this clone itself: Its antigen is currently unknown.

Amplification used 60 Vbeta primers and 13 Jbeta primers. The table came from immunoSEQ multiplex PCR; TCRdb's copy has only in-frame clones and leaves some out. This table has around 91,000 clones, around 80% appearing once. Sequencing input: PBMCs. The chain is built from TRBV7-2 and TRBJ2-7, with a possible D match to TRBD1 (6 bases). This TCR was recovered from a male donor in good health and CMV-seropositive. The CDR3 DNA sequence: TGTGCCAGCAGCTTAGCTCAGGGGACATACGAGCAGTACTTC. Its translation is CASSLAQGTYEQYF. The full variable domain, completed using reference TRBV7-2 and TRBJ2-7, is GAGVSQSPSNKVTEKGKDVELRCDPISGHTALYWYRQSLGQGLEFLIYFQGNSAPDKSGLPSDRFSAERTGGSVSTLTIQRTQQEDSAVYLCASSLAQGTYEQYFGPGTRLTVT.